This T cell receptor beta chain stems from a study of blood T cell repertoires in COVID-19. Study summary: The cDNA or gDNA used as material had been derived from T cells, B-cell-depleted T cells, or PBMCs.

In the original workflow: By means of reference gene primer amplification, nucleated cell counts were estimated. The repertoire was sequenced with immunoSEQ multiplex PCR; TCRdb's copy has only in-frame clones and lacks some. V and J calls and clone size come straight from that table; D and trimming were deduced from the DNA. This sample has roughly 140,000 clones, with 84% found just once. V lost 6 bases, J lost 0 bases, and 9 bases lay in between. The CDR3 totals 14 residues. In germline, CDR1 is MDHEN, CDR2 SYDVKM. The clonotype originates from a human donor in a cohort sampled during active COVID-19. Material for sequencing was peripheral blood. This rearrangement joins TRBV28 to TRBJ2-1; no clear D gene. CDR3 bases: TGTGCCAGCAGCCCACCGGGCTCCTACAATGAGCAGTTCTTC. The encoded protein is CASSPPGSYNEQFF.